Following are 20 T cell receptor beta chains from one sample sequenced in a study of blood T cells in healthy people across ages. Next came a second PCR, run for about 7 to 12 cycles, which used a sample-barcoded 5' primer along with a J-beta primer mix. One entry per CDR3 protein results from TCRdb running MiXCR on the 5' RACE reads. This sample has approximately 800,000 distinct CDR3 sequences, with 25% to 30% found just once. These records were also assigned to another study, of T cells of mothers and their children.

The sample taken for sequencing was blood. These receptors all stem from a boy younger than 18 in good health.

The rearrangement joins TRBV5-1 to TRBJ2-3; 8 bases align to TRBD1. CDR3 length: 15 amino acids. Germline CDR1 reads SGHRS; CDR2 reads YFSETQ. Trimming cost V 5 bases and J 3 bases; bases outside gene matches: 8. CDR3 coding DNA: TGCGCCAGCAGTTTGTGGACAGGGACGACAGATACGCAGTATTTT. Translation gives CASSLWTGTTDTQYF. Looking up the rest from reference TRBV5-1 and TRBJ2-3 gives the full variable domain: KAGVTQTPRYLIKTRGQQVTLSCSPISGHRSVSWYQQTPGQGLQFLFEYFSETQRNKGNFPGRFSGRQFSNSRSEMNVSTLELGDSALYLCASSLWTGTTDTQYFGPGTRLTVL.

This sequence joins TRBV3-1 and TRBJ1-2, with unresolved D. The V end was cut by 4 bases, the J end by 6 bases, with 15 bases between. Germline CDR1 LGHDT, CDR2 YNNKEL (reference sequence). The CDR3 spans 14 residues. The CDR3, as DNA: TGTGCCAGCAGCCCAGCTTTCGGCACACATGGCTACACCTTC. Its translation: CASSPAFGTHGYTF.

This clonotype came up a few times. This chain connects TRBV2 to TRBJ1-6; D not certain. The CDR3 contains 13 residues. CDR1 and CDR2 (germline): SNHLY, FYNNEI. V lost 6 bases, J lost 6 bases, and 9 bases lay in between. CDR3 nucleotides: TGTGCCAGCAGGGAGCCGGGTAATTCACCCCTCCACTTT. Encoded protein: CASREPGNSPLHF.

This clonotype was counted between two and nine times. CDR3 in DNA: TGCGCCAGCAGCCATCTCACAGGGTTAGGTAAAAACATTCAGTACTTC. It translates to CASSHLTGLGKNIQYF. The chain uses TRBV4-1 and TRBJ2-4; a possible D gene is TRBD1 (6 bases). The CDR3 length is 16 residues. Between the trimmed V and J ends, which lost 3 bases and 4 bases, there was a span of 16 bases. CDR1 is MGHRA and CDR2 is YSYEKL in the germline V gene.

The chain has TRBV20-1 and TRBJ1-2; D gene uncertain. The CDR3 sequence is 12 residues long. V lost 2 bases to trimming and J lost 8 bases, with 12 bases between them. Looked up from germline, CDR1 is DFQATT and CDR2 is SNEGSKA (reference sequence). CDR3 bases: TGCAGTGCTAGACAGGACCCTCAGGGCTACACCTTC. It yields the protein CSARQDPQGYTF.

There are a few counts of this clonotype. The chain employs TRBV4-1 and TRBJ2-3, with 14 bases identical to TRBD2. The CDR3 has 18 residues. Per germline, CDR1 MGHRA and CDR2 YSYEKL. V shed 4 bases and J 5 bases; nucleotides not matched to a gene: 11. The CDR3 region has the DNA TGCGCCAGCAGCCTTCGTCAGACTAGCGGGGGGGCAGGAGATACGCAGTATTTT. Encoded protein: CASSLRQTSGGAGDTQYF.

This clonotype came up a few times. The genes are TRBV11-2 and TRBJ1-4; 7 bases line up with TRBD1. Per the germline V gene, CDR1 is SGHAT and CDR2 is FQNNGV. This CDR3 contains 13 residues. With V trimmed by 7 bases and J by 5 bases, 4 bases remained unmatched. The CDR3 sequence: CASKAGGNEKLFF. CDR3 sequence (DNA): TGTGCCAGCAAAGCAGGGGGGAATGAAAAACTGTTTTTT.

This clonotype was picked up a small number of times. V and J are TRBV7-2 and TRBJ1-2; 11 bases are a match to TRBD1. Germline CDR1 SGHTA, CDR2 FQGNSA. V shed 6 bases and J 6 bases; nucleotides not matched to a gene: 3. The CDR3 totals 13 residues. The CDR3 region has the DNA TGTGCCAGCAGTGGACAGGGGGCGGATGGCTACACCTTC. Its protein product is CASSGQGADGYTF.

There are a few counts of this clonotype. V gene TRBV5-1 combines with J gene TRBJ2-2; no firm D call. Germline CDR1 and CDR2: SGHRS and YFSETQ. The germline V and J ends were trimmed by 5 bases and 0 bases, with 14 bases remaining between them. The CDR3 runs 16 residues. The CDR3 nucleotides are TGCGCCAGCAGTGTTGGGATTTACGCGAACACCGGGGAGCTGTTTTTT. Protein: CASSVGIYANTGELFF.

This clonotype was seen more than once but under ten times. The chain is built from TRBV10-3 and TRBJ2-2, with D uncertain. The V gene lost 3 bases and the J gene lost 2 bases, with 13 bases spanning the gap. The CDR3 runs to 16 residues. CDR1 ENHRY and CDR2 SYGVKD come from the germline V gene. The CDR3 here is CAISDASTPNTGELFF. CDR3 nucleotides: TGTGCCATCAGTGATGCCTCGACACCTAACACCGGGGAGCTGTTTTTT.

This clonotype was counted a few times. The CDR3 DNA sequence: TGTGCCAGCAGCCGTCTAACTAGCACAGATACGCAGTATTTT. It translates to CASSRLTSTDTQYF. J is TRBJ2-3 and V is TRBV28; D unresolved. Trimming left V 6 bases short and J 0 bases short, with 10 bases between. CDR1 is MDHEN, CDR2 SYDVKM, per germline. The CDR3 contains 14 residues. Complete variable domain (other parts from reference TRBV28 and TRBJ2-3): DVKVTQSSRYLVKRTGEKVFLECVQDMDHENMFWYRQDPGLGLRLIYFSYDVKMKEKGDIPEGYSVSREKKERFSLILESASTNQTSMYLCASSRLTSTDTQYFGPGTRLTVL.

The V call is TRBV27, the J call TRBJ1-2, with 7 positions matching TRBD1. The germline V gene has CDR1 MNHEY and CDR2 SMNVEV (reference sequence). The CDR3 is made up of 14 amino acids. J gave up 10 bases and V 2 bases, and 10 bases lay outside the gene matches. The CDR3 DNA sequence: TGTGCCAGCAGTTTAGTAGGGGGCGGGGGGGACTACACCTTC. Amino acids: CASSLVGGGGDYTF.

The CDR3 region is CASSSHRLAGLDTQYF. Here the CDR3 DNA reads TGTGCCAGCAGCTCGCACCGACTAGCGGGGCTAGATACGCAGTATTTT. This sequence joins TRBV13 and TRBJ2-3, with 11 positions matching TRBD2. V was clipped by 4 bases and J by 5 bases; unmatched bases: 8. CDR3 length: 16 amino acids. Per germline, CDR1 PRHDT and CDR2 FYEKMQ (reference sequence).

The chain combines TRBV12-3 or TRBV12-4 with TRBJ2-5; 7 nucleotides align to TRBD1. The CDR3 covers 15 residues. V lost 7 bases to trimming and J lost 4 bases; unmatched junction nucleotides: 12. The CDR3 coding sequence is TGTGCCAGCACCAACTCAAAGGACAGGAGAGAGACCCAGTACTTC. Protein sequence: CASTNSKDRRETQYF.

The chain has TRBV4-1 and TRBJ2-7; tentatively, D is TRBD1 (6 bases). The CDR3 has 16 residues. Per germline, CDR1 MGHRA and CDR2 YSYEKL. Trimming removed 4 bases at V and 2 bases at J, with 18 bases between. The CDR3 DNA is TGCGCCAGCAGCCCTCACCCAGGGGTCGCACCCTACGAGCAGTACTTC. Translation: CASSPHPGVAPYEQYF.

This clonotype has just a few counts. J is TRBJ2-7 and V is TRBV12-3 or TRBV12-4; TRBD2 matches at 8 bases. Trimming at V came to 6 bases and at J to 0 bases, leaving 7 bases not matched to a gene. The CDR3 loop spans 15 amino acids. In DNA, the CDR3 is TGTGCCAGCAGATGGAGCGGGGGAGGCTCCTACGAGCAGTACTTC. Translation: CASRWSGGGSYEQYF.

A few counts support this clonotype. This rearrangement joins TRBV18 to TRBJ1-1, with D tentatively TRBD1 (6 bases). Germline V gene data show CDR1 as KGHSH and CDR2 as LQKENI. The CDR3 sequence is 16 residues long. V lost 3 bases to trimming and J lost 2 bases, with 16 bases between them. The chain's CDR3 is CASSPRNQQGNTEAFF. In nucleotides, the CDR3 is TGTGCCAGCTCACCCCGAAACCAACAGGGTAACACTGAAGCTTTCTTT.

To note about this clonotype: At one boundary the junction diverges from the germline segment, which might be a read error. This chain uses TRBV27 with TRBJ1-4; 8 bases are shared with TRBD1. Germline CDR1 reads MNHEY; CDR2 reads SMNVEV (reference sequence). The CDR3 extends over 15 amino acids. CDR3 amino acids: CASSYTGQGLKKLLF. CDR3 coding DNA: TGTGCCAGCAGTTATACAGGACAGGGACTTAAAAAACTGCTTTTT. The whole variable domain, remainder taken from reference TRBV27 and TRBJ1-4, is EAQVTQNPRYLITVTGKKLTVTCSQNMNHEYMSWYRQDPGLGLRQIYYSMNVEVTDKGDVPEGYKVSRKEKRNFPLILESPSPNQTSLYFCASSYTGQGLKKLLFGSGTQLSVL.

This chain uses TRBV11-1 with TRBJ1-4, with a possible D match to TRBD1 (5 bases). CDR3 size: 15 residues. Germline CDR1 SGHAT, CDR2 FQDESV (reference sequence). V lost 4 bases and J 7 bases, leaving 16 bases between the germline ends. Here the CDR3 DNA reads TGTGCCAGCAGCTCAAGGACACATTCGGGTGAAAAACTGTTTTTT. It codes for CASSSRTHSGEKLFF.

Points on this clonotype: The junction shows a germline mismatch at one end, possibly a read error. The chain carries TRBV2 and TRBJ2-5; 7 bases agree with TRBD2. Germline assignment: CDR1 SNHLY and CDR2 FYNNEI. This CDR3 region has 16 residues. CDR3 amino acids: CASSEAGAASVETQYF. CDR3 coding DNA: TGCGCCAGCAGTGAGGCGGGAGCGGCGAGTGTGGAGACCCAGTACTTC.